The entry below describes one TCR beta chain. Its antigen is as yet unknown. These data come from a study of blood T cell dynamics during melanoma immunotherapy. About the research overall: First-line therapy was either pembrolizumab or nivolumab with ipilimumab for metastatic melanoma. Overall study findings and caveats: It remained unknown if the driving T cell clones were melanoma-specific.

The V and J ends lost 4 bases and 1 base respectively, with 5 bases between them. The CDR3 consists of 12 residues. Germline V gene data show CDR1 as SGHTA and CDR2 as FQGNSA. Each bulk PBMC sample had roughly 400 ng DNA loaded. Sequenced by immunoSEQ multiplex PCR; TCRdb stores in-frame clones only, minus some. There are about 8,600 clones in the sample; 85% occur only once, and 1% to 1.2% lies in the top ten. Documented time point: week 3, after first cycle of checkpoint inhibitor. Blood was drawn before treatment and at week 3 after checkpoint blockade. This TCR was sampled from a human donor with melanoma. Sequenced here: blood, sampled from a patient treated with checkpoint blockade. The chain uses TRBV7-2 and TRBJ2-7, with D unclear. The CDR3 here is CASSSLSYEQYF. CDR3 nucleotide sequence: TGTGCCAGCAGCTCCCTATCCTACGAGCAGTACTTC.